What follows are 25 T cell receptor beta chains derived from one specimen sequenced in a study of CD8+ T cells in alopecia areata. Sequencing used cDNA as its template, made by extracting RNA and reverse transcribing it. The data were produced by immunoSEQ multiplex PCR, yet TCRdb's version contains in-frame clones alone and is incomplete. The table records 93,000 or so clones, roughly 50% of them present only once. The sequencing input was CD4+ T cells sorted from blood. These receptors were collected from a human donor in good health.

This clone was picked up a small number of times. The gene calls are TRBV11-1 and TRBJ2-2, with D hard to call. This CDR3 spans 13 amino acids. Germline assignment: CDR1 SGHAT and CDR2 FQDESV (reference sequence). The V end was cut by 5 bases, the J end by 0 bases, with 4 bases between. Here the CDR3 DNA reads TGTGCCAGCAGCCACACGAACACCGGGGAGCTGTTTTTT. Translation: CASSHTNTGELFF.

This clone was detected a few times. The rearrangement joins TRBV6-5 to TRBJ1-5, with 9 bases that match TRBD1. Germline CDR1 is MNHEY and CDR2 is SVGAGI. The CDR3 spans 14 residues. The trim removed 4 bases at V and 6 bases at J, leaving 4 bases unmatched. DNA of the CDR3: TGTGCCAGCAGTTTGGGGACAGGGATTCAGCCCCAGCATTTT. Protein: CASSLGTGIQPQHF.

Relative to its sample, this clone is medium-sized. CDR3 loop: CASSIYGTDQPQHF. The DNA for the CDR3 is TGTGCCAGTAGTATCTATGGCACCGATCAGCCCCAGCATTTT. The chain links TRBV19 to TRBJ1-5; D not resolved. Trimming left V 3 bases short and J 5 bases short, with 11 bases between. In germline, CDR1 is LNHDA, CDR2 SQIVND (reference sequence). The CDR3 contains 14 residues. Full variable domain (outside the CDR3, taken from reference TRBV19 and TRBJ1-5): DGGITQSPKYLFRKEGQNVTLSCEQNLNHDAMYWYRQDPGQGLRLIYYSQIVNDFQKGDIAEGYSVSREKKESFPLTVTSAQKNPTAFYLCASSIYGTDQPQHFGDGTRLSIL.

V is TRBV4-2 and J is TRBJ1-2; D is possibly TRBD1 (6 bases). V lost 0 bases and J 8 bases, leaving 19 bases between the germline ends. The CDR3 extends over 16 amino acids. CDR1 and CDR2 (germline): LGHNA, YNFKEQ. The CDR3 nucleotides read TGTGCCAGCAGCCAAGATTGGGCCAGGGGAAGTATGGGCTACACCTTC. Translation: CASSQDWARGSMGYTF.

This clone was counted only a few times. CDR3 sequence (DNA): TGTGCCAGCAGCTTGGTAAGCAATGAGCAGTTCTTC. Encoded protein: CASSLVSNEQFF. The chain couples TRBV5-6 to TRBJ2-1; no clear D gene. Per germline, CDR1 SGHDT and CDR2 YYEEEE. The germline V and J ends were trimmed by 0 bases and 6 bases, with 4 bases remaining between them. The CDR3 consists of 12 residues.

The chain carries TRBV19 and TRBJ2-5, with 7 nucleotides matching TRBD2. The CDR3 runs 13 residues. Germline CDR1 is LNHDA and CDR2 is SQIVND (reference sequence). The V segment lost 10 bases and the J segment 1 base; nucleotides outside the gene matches: 6. The CDR3 spells CATSSGVQETQYF. In DNA, the CDR3 is TGTGCCACCAGCAGCGGGGTCCAAGAGACCCAGTACTTC.

The CDR3 DNA sequence: TGCGCCAGCAGCTTGGGGACAGAGAACACTGAAGCTTTCTTT. This encodes CASSLGTENTEAFF. The V call is TRBV5-1, the J call TRBJ1-1; the D gene is possibly TRBD1 (6 bases). V lost 0 bases to trimming and J lost 1 base, with 7 bases between them. CDR3 length equals 14 residues. CDR1 is SGHRS, CDR2 YFSETQ, per germline.

The V and J genes are TRBV29-1 and TRBJ1-2, with D possibly matching TRBD1 (6 bases). With 7 bases removed from V and 1 base from J, the gap between germline ends came to 10 bases. Germline CDR1 reads SQVTM; CDR2 reads ANQGSEA. CDR3 length: 12 residues. CDR3: CSGKDSNYGYTF. The CDR3 bases are TGCAGCGGGAAGGACAGTAACTATGGCTACACCTTC.

The V call is TRBV19, the J call TRBJ1-6; D possibly corresponds to TRBD1 (5 bases). CDR3 length: 13 residues. The V gene lost 6 bases and the J gene lost 9 bases, with 12 bases spanning the gap. The V gene's germline CDR1 is LNHDA and CDR2 SQIVND (reference sequence). CDR3 protein: CASSLRGTSPLHF. In DNA form, the CDR3 reads TGTGCCAGTAGCCTAAGGGGAACTTCACCCCTCCACTTT.

The V and J genes are TRBV5-4 and TRBJ1-2; 10 bases align to TRBD1. Germline V CDR1 and CDR2: SGHNT, YYREEE (reference sequence). CDR3 length equals 14 residues. V trimming: 4 bases; J trimming: 4 bases; junction bases outside the gene matches: 4. In DNA, the CDR3 is TGTGCCAGCAGCGAGGACAGGGGGACCTATGGCTACACCTTC. It yields the protein CASSEDRGTYGYTF. Full variable domain (rest looked up from reference TRBV5-4 and TRBJ1-2): ETGVTQSPTHLIKTRGQQVTLRCSSQSGHNTVSWYQQALGQGPQFIFQYYREEENGRGNFPPRFSGLQFPNYSSELNVNALELDDSALYLCASSEDRGTYGYTFGSGTRLTVV.

The V call is TRBV7-3, the J call TRBJ2-5; TRBD1 matches 9 bases. This CDR3 has 14 amino acids. J was trimmed by 4 bases and V by 5 bases; bases with no gene match: 5. CDR1 is SGHTA, CDR2 FQGTGA, per germline. The CDR3 DNA sequence: TGTGCCAGCAGCCCAGGACAGGGGACAGAGACCCAGTACTTC. Protein product: CASSPGQGTETQYF.

V gene TRBV28 combines with J gene TRBJ2-5; the D gene is possibly TRBD2 (5 bases). Germline values: CDR1 MDHEN, CDR2 SYDVKM. V lost 3 bases to trimming and J lost 5 bases, with 10 bases between them. The CDR3 spans 13 residues. In nucleotides, the CDR3 is TGTGCCAGCAGTTTCGGGGTATTGGAGACCCAGTACTTC. This gives the protein CASSFGVLETQYF.

This sequence joins TRBV15 and TRBJ1-4, with 8 bases identical to TRBD1. Germline values: CDR1 LNHNV, CDR2 YYDKDF (reference sequence). The CDR3 length is 17 residues. The V gene end was trimmed by 1 base and the J gene end by 5 bases; junction bases not matched to a gene: 9. CDR3 DNA: TGTGCCACCAGCAGAGTCTTATCGGGACAGGCGAATGAAAAACTGTTTTTT. Translated: CATSRVLSGQANEKLFF.

This chain uses TRBV11-2 with TRBJ2-5; possibly TRBD1 for D (7 bases). The CDR3 has 15 residues. Germline V gene sequence: CDR1 SGHAT, CDR2 FQNNGV. V lost 3 bases to trimming and J lost 5 bases, with 16 bases between them. As DNA, the CDR3 is TGTGCCAGCAGCTTTAGACAGGGAGGAGGCGAGACCCAGTACTTC. Its protein is CASSFRQGGGETQYF.

This chain uses TRBV11-1 with TRBJ1-1; the match to TRBD1 covers 7 bases. The germline CDR1 and CDR2 sequences are SGHAT and FQDESV (reference sequence). The CDR3 totals 14 residues. J gave up 6 bases and V 1 base, and 5 bases lay outside the gene matches. For the CDR3, the DNA is TGTGCCAGCAGCTTAGACGCCAGGGGGTCTGAAGCTTTCTTT. Amino acid sequence: CASSLDARGSEAFF. Together with reference TRBV11-1 and TRBJ1-1, the CDR3 gives the full variable domain: EAEVAQSPRYKITEKSQAVAFWCDPISGHATLYWYRQILGQGPELLVQFQDESVVDDSQLPKDRFSAERLKGVDSTLKIQPAELGDSAMYLCASSLDARGSEAFFGQGTRLTVV.

In this sample, this clone turned up a few times. V gene TRBV25-1 combines with J gene TRBJ1-1, with D unclear. V lost 0 bases and J lost 5, with 7 bases in between. The germline CDR1 and CDR2 sequences are MGHDK and SYGVNS. There are 13 residues in the CDR3. This chain's CDR3 is CASSEYTGTEAFF. CDR3 in DNA: TGTGCCAGCAGTGAATATACGGGAACTGAAGCTTTCTTT.

The chain links TRBV29-1 to TRBJ1-1; tentatively, D is TRBD1 (5 bases). CDR1 is SQVTM, CDR2 ANQGSEA, per germline. The CDR3 sequence is 14 residues long. Trimming removed 7 bases at V and 1 base at J, with 16 bases between. CDR3 nucleotides: TGCAGCGCCGGAGGGGATACGGGGAACACTGAAGCTTTCTTT. Protein sequence: CSAGGDTGNTEAFF.

This clone was counted a single time. V gene TRBV5-1 combines with J gene TRBJ1-6, with unresolved D. The ends were cut back, 0 bases at V and 14 bases at J, with 18 bases in the middle. CDR1 is SGHRS, CDR2 YFSETQ, per germline. This CDR3 region has 15 residues. The CDR3 region has the DNA TGCGCCAGCAGCTTGGCCGAGGCCAGGCCTTCCACCCTCCACTTT. Translation: CASSLAEARPSTLHF.

This clone was found once. This sequence joins TRBV5-1 and TRBJ1-1; no firm D call. V lost 0 bases and J lost 5, with 11 bases in between. From germline, CDR1 is SGHRS and CDR2 YFSETQ. This CDR3 region has 14 residues. The CDR3 nucleotides read TGCGCCAGCAGCTTGGGGAGGGTGGGGACTGAAGCTTTCTTT. It translates to CASSLGRVGTEAFF.

This clone was recorded at least ten times. The chain joins TRBV7-9 to TRBJ2-1, with TRBD1 identical over 11 bases. There are 17 residues in the CDR3. Germline CDR1 is SEHNR and CDR2 is FQNEAQ (reference sequence). V gave up 0 bases and J gave up 8 bases; unmatched junction bases: 9. CDR3 DNA: TGTGCCAGCAGCTTAGCCGTCGGGACAGGGGGTGGCGATGAGCAGTTCTTC. Protein: CASSLAVGTGGGDEQFF.

The chain has TRBV7-9 and TRBJ2-7; TRBD1 matches 8 bases. CDR3 length: 12 residues. Germline lookup yields CDR1 SEHNR and CDR2 FQNEAQ (reference sequence). Germline trimming cut 8 bases from V and 6 bases from J; bases unmatched to any gene: 6. The CDR3 bases are TGTGCCAGCCAAACCACAGGGGGCGAGCAGTACTTC. It is translated as CASQTTGGEQYF.

The chain couples TRBV2 to TRBJ2-7; TRBD2 is a possible D gene (6 bases). The CDR3 totals 11 residues. Germline V gene data show CDR1 as SNHLY and CDR2 as FYNNEI. Trimming removed 8 bases at V and 6 bases at J, with 11 bases between. The CDR3 DNA sequence: TGTGCCAGCCTTGCCGGGGGCGAGCAGTACTTC. Amino acid sequence: CASLAGGEQYF. The whole variable domain, remainder taken from reference TRBV2 and TRBJ2-7, is EPEVTQTPSHQVTQMGQEVILRCVPISNHLYFYWYRQILGQKVEFLVSFYNNEISEKSEIFDDQFSVERPDGSNFTLKIRSTKLEDSAMYFCASLAGGEQYFGPGTRLTVT.

V and J are TRBV9 and TRBJ2-1, with 10 bases aligning to TRBD2. CDR1 is SGDLS, CDR2 YYNGEE, per germline. The length of the CDR3 is 16 residues. With 0 bases clipped from V and 3 bases from J, the junction kept 3 bases outside the gene matches. DNA of the CDR3: TGTGCCAGCAGCGTAGCAGGACTAGCGGACTACAATGAGCAGTTCTTC. Amino acid sequence: CASSVAGLADYNEQFF.

V usage is TRBV6-5 and J usage is TRBJ2-2; a possible D gene is TRBD1 (5 bases). This CDR3 is built from 16 residues. The V end was cut by 2 bases, the J end by 4 bases, with 14 bases between. Germline V CDR1 and CDR2: MNHEY, SVGAGI. CDR3 DNA: TGTGCCAGCAGTTACGGTGGGGCGCGTTCCACCGGGGAGCTGTTTTTT. The encoded protein is CASSYGGARSTGELFF.

The V and J genes are TRBV27 and TRBJ2-3; TRBD1 or TRBD2 may be the D gene (6 bases each). Germline V CDR1 and CDR2: MNHEY, SMNVEV (reference sequence). This CDR3 spans 15 amino acids. V was trimmed by 3 bases and J by 2 bases, leaving 12 bases between them. The CDR3 sequence: CASSFEGGITDTQYF. CDR3 DNA sequence: TGTGCCAGCAGTTTCGAGGGGGGCATCACAGATACGCAGTATTTT.